The TCR beta chain under discussion was sequenced for a study of blood T cell repertoires in COVID-19. At the level of the study: There were acute and convalescent COVID-19 samples, and they came from the United States, Italy and Spain. In each case, the material was cDNA or gDNA derived from T cells, B-cell-depleted T cells, or PBMCs.

Methods used by the authors: Researchers report that nucleated cell counts were estimated from reference gene primer amplification. Only in-frame clones appear in the TCRdb table, and some are missing; sequencing was by immunoSEQ multiplex PCR. Clonal size and the V and J genes are those of that table, whereas D and trimming came from the DNA. The repertoire holds 55,000 to 85,000 clones, with more than 75% as singletons. J lost 0 bases, V lost 10 bases, and 4 bases had no gene match. CDR3 length equals 13 residues. Germline V gene lookup returns CDR1 LNHDA and CDR2 SQIVND (reference sequence). The sequenced material came from peripheral blood. This clonotype was sampled from a woman aged 70-85 years with acute or convalescent COVID-19. The chain links TRBV19 to TRBJ2-7, with TRBD1 matching 9 bases. The CDR3 DNA sequence: TGTGCCACCGGGACAGGGCTCTCCTACGAGCAGTACTTC. The encoded protein is CATGTGLSYEQYF. The whole variable domain, remainder taken from reference TRBV19 and TRBJ2-7, is DGGITQSPKYLFRKEGQNVTLSCEQNLNHDAMYWYRQDPGQGLRLIYYSQIVNDFQKGDIAEGYSVSREKKESFPLTVTSAQKNPTAFYLCATGTGLSYEQYFGPGTRLTVT.